This T cell receptor beta chain was sequenced in a study of chemoradiotherapy in HPV16-positive cancers. The germline gives CDR1 SGDLS, CDR2 YYNGEE. Trimming pared 5 bases from V and 7 bases from J, leaving 9 bases between. The CDR3 extends over 11 amino acids. Libraries were prepared by immunoSEQ multiplex PCR; TCRdb keeps only in-frame clonotypes and omits some of them. The table lists about 5,100 clones, over 70% of them singletons. This material consisted of tumor tissue, taken from a patient who underwent chemoradiotherapy. This TCR was sampled from a human donor with HPV-associated anogenital cancer. The rearrangement joins TRBV9 to TRBJ1-1; D is possibly TRBD1 (5 bases). The CDR3 here is CASRVGDEAFF. The CDR3 nucleotides are TGTGCCAGCAGGGTGGGGGATGAAGCTTTCTTT. The whole variable domain, remainder taken from reference TRBV9 and TRBJ1-1, is DSGVTQTPKHLITATGQRVTLRCSPRSGDLSVYWYQQSLDQGLQFLIQYYNGEERAKGNILERFSAQQFPDLHSELNLSSLELGDSALYFCASRVGDEAFFGQGTRLTVV.